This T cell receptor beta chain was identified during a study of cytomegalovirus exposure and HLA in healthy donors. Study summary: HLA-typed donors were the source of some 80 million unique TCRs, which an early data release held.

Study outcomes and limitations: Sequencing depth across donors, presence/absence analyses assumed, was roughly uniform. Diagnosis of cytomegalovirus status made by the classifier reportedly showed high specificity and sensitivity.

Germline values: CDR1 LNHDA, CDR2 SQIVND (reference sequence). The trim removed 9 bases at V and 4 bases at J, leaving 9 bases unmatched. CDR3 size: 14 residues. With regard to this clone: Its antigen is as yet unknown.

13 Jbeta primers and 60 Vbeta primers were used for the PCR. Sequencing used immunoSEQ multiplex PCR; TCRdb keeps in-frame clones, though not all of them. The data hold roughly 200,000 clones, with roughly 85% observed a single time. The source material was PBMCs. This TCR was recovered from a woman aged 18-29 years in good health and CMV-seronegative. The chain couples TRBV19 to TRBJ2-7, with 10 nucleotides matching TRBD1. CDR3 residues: CARNPGQGLYEQYF. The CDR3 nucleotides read TGTGCCAGGAATCCGGGACAGGGGCTATACGAGCAGTACTTC.